This TCR beta chain is from a study of T cells in localized non-small cell lung cancer. A word on this clone: Its target is not known.

Study findings and constraints: Across samples, adjacent lung featured a median 57 of the top 100 tumor clones. Clonality peaked in uninvolved adjacent lung rather than tumor. Increased T cell density in blood showed an association with longer overall survival.

Germline lookup yields CDR1 MDHEN and CDR2 SYDVKM. Trimming took 8 bases from V and 7 from J; bases not matched to a gene: 10. This CDR3 is 14 amino acids long. The repertoire was sequenced with immunoSEQ multiplex PCR; TCRdb's copy has only in-frame clones and lacks some. The data contain just under 35,000 clones, approximately 89% of them singletons. J is TRBJ2-1 and V is TRBV28, with TRBD2 matching 8 bases. This sample comprised peripheral blood mononuclear cells, obtained before any cancer treatment. This sequence originates from a female donor aged 60 or older with stage II lung adenocarcinoma. The CDR3 DNA follows: TGTGCCAGCTACCCGGGACTAGGAGTAAATGAGCAGTTCTTC. Its protein is CASYPGLGVNEQFF.